What follows are 6 T cell receptor beta chains derived from one specimen sequenced in a study of graft-versus-host responses after intestinal transplantation. Only in-frame clones appear in the TCRdb table, and some are missing; sequencing was by immunoSEQ multiplex PCR. This table has about 70,000 clones, 85% to 90% appearing once. Their target antigens are unknown. Sequences were derived from unstimulated CD8+ T cells sorted from spleen or lymph node cells, sampled before transplant. All receptors derive from a human donor who was the organ donor for an intestinal transplant.

The rearrangement uses TRBV15 and TRBJ1-1, with 7 bases lining up with TRBD1. This CDR3 contains 13 residues. With 3 bases clipped from V and 7 bases from J, the junction kept 5 bases outside the gene matches. CDR1 is LNHNV and CDR2 is YYDKDF in the germline V gene (reference sequence). The CDR3 DNA sequence: TGTGCCACCAGCAGCCGGGACAGACTTGAAGCTTTCTTT. Its protein product is CATSSRDRLEAFF.

The rearrangement joins TRBV11-2 to TRBJ2-3, with 8 bases that match TRBD2. V lost 1 base and J lost 2; bases outside the gene matches: 2. CDR3 size: 15 residues. Germline V lookup: CDR1 SGHAT, CDR2 FQNNGV. CDR3 nucleotides: TGTGCCAGCAGCTTAGCGGGGGGGACCACAGATACGCAGTATTTT. This encodes CASSLAGGTTDTQYF.

This clone was seen only once. The V gene is TRBV7-9, the J gene TRBJ2-6, with 7 bases matching TRBD1. The CDR3 sequence is 17 residues long. CDR1 is SEHNR and CDR2 is FQNEAQ in the germline V gene (reference sequence). V was clipped by 5 bases and J by 0 bases; unmatched bases: 7. This CDR3 reads CASSTKYRGSGANVLTF. The CDR3 nucleotides are TGTGCCAGCAGCACCAAATACAGGGGCTCTGGGGCCAACGTCCTGACTTTC.

J is TRBJ2-1 and V is TRBV4-1, with 13 bases fitting TRBD2. Germline V gene sequence: CDR1 MGHRA, CDR2 YSYEKL. V shed 3 bases, J shed 3 bases, and the junction held 11 bases outside the gene matches. The CDR3 is 19 residues long. In DNA form, the CDR3 reads TGCGCCAGCAGCCACATAGCTTCCGGGACTAGCGGGGTCTACAATGAGCAGTTCTTC. Its translation: CASSHIASGTSGVYNEQFF.

The V gene is TRBV7-2, the J gene TRBJ1-1; D unresolved. V lost 2 bases and J 1 base, leaving 8 bases between the germline ends. Germline-derived CDR1 and CDR2 are SGHTA and FQGNSA. The CDR3 totals 14 residues. The CDR3 DNA reads as TGTGCCAGCAGCTTATTGCGGGGGAACACTGAAGCTTTCTTT. The encoded protein is CASSLLRGNTEAFF.

The V call is TRBV19, the J call TRBJ2-5; TRBD2 agrees at 9 bases. The V segment lost 5 bases and the J segment 1 base; nucleotides outside the gene matches: 5. This CDR3 comprises 15 residues. Germline CDR1 and CDR2: LNHDA and SQIVND (reference sequence). The CDR3 sequence is CASSLAGGPQETQYF. The CDR3 nucleotides read TGTGCCAGTAGTCTGGCGGGGGGGCCCCAAGAGACCCAGTACTTC.